This TCR beta chain was captured by sequencing in a study of blood T cell repertoires in COVID-19. This clone is a singleton in its sample. V was cut by 1 base and J by 0 bases, with 15 bases left in between. The CDR3 spans 17 residues. Germline loops: CDR1 SEHNR, CDR2 FQNEAQ (reference sequence). The method was immunoSEQ multiplex PCR; TCRdb's version includes in-frame clones alone and lacks a portion of them. Here the sample spans over 110,000 clones, under 80% being singletons. The V call is TRBV7-9, the J call TRBJ1-1; D possibly corresponds to TRBD1 (5 bases). The TCR originated in a man of 80 years or more with acute or convalescent COVID-19. Sequencing used peripheral blood. CDR3: CASSLDRAGSMNTEAFF. DNA of the CDR3: TGTGCCAGCAGCTTAGATCGTGCAGGGTCAATGAACACTGAAGCTTTCTTT.